The 26 T cell receptor beta chains given below trace back to one sample, sequenced in a study of T cells and Merkel cell carcinoma outcomes. Sequencing used immunoSEQ multiplex PCR; TCRdb keeps in-frame clones, though not all of them. The profile shows about 19,000 clones, around 80% of them singletons. Sequencing was carried out using tumor tissue from Merkel cell carcinoma. These receptors came from a human donor with Merkel cell carcinoma.

The chain carries TRBV6-5 and TRBJ2-7; 11 bases map to TRBD2. The CDR3 length is 14 residues. Germline V gene lookup returns CDR1 MNHEY and CDR2 SVGAGI. V shed 4 bases, J shed 3 bases, and the junction held 2 bases outside the gene matches. In DNA, the CDR3 is TGTGCCAGCAGTTTAGCGGGGGGGCTCTACGAGCAGTACTTC. As protein: CASSLAGGLYEQYF.

As for this clone: Distinct nucleotide sequences in the sample also encode this CDR3. The gene calls are TRBV19 and TRBJ2-5, with D hard to call. The CDR3 loop spans 14 amino acids. Trimming pared 5 bases from V and 0 bases from J, leaving 10 bases between. The V gene's germline CDR1 is LNHDA and CDR2 SQIVND (reference sequence). The CDR3 is CASSPQTDQETQYF. In DNA, the CDR3 is TGTGCCAGTAGTCCCCAGACGGACCAAGAGACCCAGTACTTC.

This rearrangement joins TRBV5-1 to TRBJ2-1; 9 bases agree with TRBD2. Trimming cost V 7 bases and J 8 bases; bases outside gene matches: 22. The germline V gene has CDR1 SGHRS and CDR2 YFSETQ. The CDR3 is 18 amino acids. The DNA for the CDR3 is TGCGCCAGCGGCAAATCGAGACAGCGGGGGGAGGGCATTGATGAGCAGTTCTTC. This codes for CASGKSRQRGEGIDEQFF.

The chain employs TRBV5-1 and TRBJ2-4; 7 bases line up with TRBD1. Germline-derived CDR1 and CDR2 are SGHRS and YFSETQ. This CDR3 spans 17 amino acids. J gave up 0 bases and V 0 bases, and 6 bases lay outside the gene matches. This chain's CDR3 is CASSLVAGGLAKNIQYF. The CDR3 DNA is TGCGCCAGCAGCTTGGTGGCAGGGGGTCTAGCCAAAAACATTCAGTACTTC.

This clone was observed a single time. The chain uses TRBV14 and TRBJ2-7; a weak D match, TRBD1 (5 bases). Trimming shortened V by 3 bases and J by 6 bases, and 12 bases separated the two germline ends. Germline V gene lookup returns CDR1 SGHDN and CDR2 FVKESK. The CDR3 has 13 residues. CDR3 amino acids: CASSQSGAGEQYF. As DNA, the CDR3 is TGTGCCAGCAGCCAGTCTGGGGCTGGCGAGCAGTACTTC.

The sample holds one count of this clone. This sequence joins TRBV6-5 and TRBJ1-6; D not certain. Looked up from germline, CDR1 is MNHEY and CDR2 is SVGAGI. There are 14 residues in the CDR3. Trimming stripped 5 bases from V and 7 bases from J, with 12 bases between. Here the CDR3 reads CASSQPGGNSPLHF. DNA of the CDR3: TGTGCCAGCAGTCAGCCCGGCGGGAATTCACCCCTCCACTTT.

CDR3 nucleotides: TGTGCCAGCAGCTTTGGGGGGGACAATGAGCAGTTCTTC. Amino acids: CASSFGGDNEQFF. V is TRBV7-6 and J is TRBJ2-1, with TRBD2 identical over 7 bases. CDR3 length: 13 amino acids. The germline V gene has CDR1 SGHVS and CDR2 FNYEAQ. Trimming at V came to 3 bases and at J to 5 bases, leaving 1 base not matched to a gene.

The chain uses TRBV29-1 and TRBJ2-1, with no clear D. The V end was cut by 0 bases, the J end by 6 bases, with 9 bases between. The CDR3 totals 13 residues. Germline V gene data show CDR1 as SQVTM and CDR2 as ANQGSEA. The CDR3 DNA follows: TGCAGCGTTGAAGATCGTTTAGGCAATGAGCAGTTCTTC. Amino acids: CSVEDRLGNEQFF.

This clone is medium-sized (0.01 to 0.1%) within its sample. Additional DNA sequences in this sample encode the identical CDR3. The CDR3 sequence: CARQGRGSDTQYF. The CDR3 region has the DNA TGTGCCCGCCAGGGACGCGGATCAGATACGCAGTATTTT. The V and J genes are TRBV25-1 and TRBJ2-3; D tentatively fits TRBD1 or TRBD2 (5 bases each). Germline lookup yields CDR1 MGHDK and CDR2 SYGVNS. The CDR3 totals 13 residues. With 11 bases removed from V and 4 bases from J, the gap between germline ends came to 16 bases.

The V gene is TRBV28, the J gene TRBJ2-3; D not certain. Trimming left V 6 bases short and J 0 bases short, with 7 bases between. This CDR3 has 13 residues. Germline V gene data show CDR1 as MDHEN and CDR2 as SYDVKM. CDR3 sequence reads: CASREPSTDTQYF. DNA of the CDR3: TGTGCCAGCAGAGAACCTAGCACAGATACGCAGTATTTT.

The V call is TRBV5-1, the J call TRBJ2-3; 10 bases line up with TRBD2. Trimming cost V 2 bases and J 0 bases; bases outside gene matches: 9. The CDR3 extends over 18 amino acids. Germline V gene sequence: CDR1 SGHRS, CDR2 YFSETQ. CDR3 nucleotides: TGCGCCAGCAGCTTACACCCGCCGACTAGCGGGAGCACAGATACGCAGTATTTT. Its protein product is CASSLHPPTSGSTDTQYF.

This clone was counted a few times. The V call is TRBV5-1, the J call TRBJ2-2; D remains unclear. This CDR3 comprises 12 residues. From germline, CDR1 is SGHRS and CDR2 YFSETQ. V dropped 5 bases and J dropped 5 bases, with 7 bases sitting between them. CDR3 DNA: TGCGCCAGCAGTTGGAGTACCGGGGAGCTGTTTTTT. Its protein is CASSWSTGELFF.

The chain is built from TRBV9 and TRBJ1-1, with D perhaps TRBD1 (5 bases). The germline V and J ends were trimmed by 1 base and 7 bases, with 11 bases remaining between them. Germline-derived CDR1 and CDR2 are SGDLS and YYNGEE. This CDR3 is 13 amino acids long. The CDR3 nucleotides are TGTGCCAGCAGCGTACGGCAGGGACGTGAAGCTTTCTTT. Its protein product is CASSVRQGREAFF.

This clone has only a few counts. V usage is TRBV6-1 and J usage is TRBJ1-2, with 10 bases aligning to TRBD1. In germline, CDR1 is MNHNS, CDR2 SASEGT. The CDR3 is 16 residues long. After removal of 4 bases from V and 4 bases from J, the junction contained 9 bases not matched to a gene. CDR3 nucleotide sequence: TGTGCCAGCAGTGCTGGGACAGGGGAGTTGAGCTATGGCTACACCTTC. It specifies CASSAGTGELSYGYTF.

The J gene is TRBJ1-2, the V gene TRBV12-5; 8 nucleotides line up with TRBD1. There are 19 residues in the CDR3. The germline V gene has CDR1 LGHNT and CDR2 FRNRAP. Trimming removed 5 bases from V and 6 bases from J; junction bases left unmatched: 23. For the CDR3, the DNA is TGTGCTAGTGGTCCTCGGACAGGGACAGATAGGCGTAGTCGTCATGGCTACACCTTC. It translates to CASGPRTGTDRRSRHGYTF. The full variable domain, rest sourced from reference TRBV12-5 and TRBJ1-2, is DARVTQTPRHKVTEMGQEVTMRCQPILGHNTVFWYRQTMMQGLELLAYFRNRAPLDDSGMPKDRFSAEMPDATLATLKIQPSEPRDSAVYFCASGPRTGTDRRSRHGYTFGSGTRLTVV.

This CDR3 is CASSSPKDRVYEQYF. The CDR3, as DNA: TGTGCCAGCAGCTCCCCTAAGGACAGGGTCTACGAGCAGTACTTC. V gene TRBV7-9 combines with J gene TRBJ2-7; TRBD1 matches 8 bases. The germline V gene has CDR1 SEHNR and CDR2 FQNEAQ (reference sequence). V lost 4 bases to trimming and J lost 3 bases; unmatched junction nucleotides: 8. The CDR3 runs 15 residues.

The chain is built from TRBV15 and TRBJ2-1; possible D gene TRBD2, 5 bases. Germline V CDR1 and CDR2: LNHNV, YYDKDF (reference sequence). Trimming took 1 base from V and 2 from J, leaving 15 bases between them. The CDR3 runs 17 residues. Here the CDR3 DNA reads TGTGCCACCAGCAGAGTCAGAGGGCCAGTCCCCTACAATGAGCAGTTCTTC. It yields the protein CATSRVRGPVPYNEQFF. Filled out from reference TRBV15 and TRBJ2-1, the complete variable domain reads DAMVIQNPRYQVTQFGKPVTLSCSQTLNHNVMYWYQQKSSQAPKLLFHYYDKDFNNEADTPDNFQSRRPNTSFCFLDIRSPGLGDTAMYLCATSRVRGPVPYNEQFFGPGTRLTVL.

This clone has just one count. The V call is TRBV6-6, the J call TRBJ2-2; 11 nucleotides align to TRBD1. Germline V CDR1 and CDR2: MNHNY, SVGAGI (reference sequence). V gave up 7 bases and J gave up 6 bases; unmatched junction bases: 10. The CDR3 covers 16 residues. The CDR3 is CASIGTGGNVAGELFF. In nucleotides, the CDR3 is TGTGCCAGCATCGGGACAGGGGGTAACGTTGCCGGGGAGCTGTTTTTT.

The chain joins TRBV7-8 to TRBJ1-4; D is unclear. CDR3 length: 16 amino acids. V gave up 0 bases and J gave up 8 bases, with 16 bases separating them. Germline V lookup: CDR1 SGHVS, CDR2 FQNEAQ. In DNA form, the CDR3 reads TGTGCCAGCAGCTTAGCGGGAACAAAGGTCCCGGAAAAACTGTTTTTT. Translation: CASSLAGTKVPEKLFF. Full variable domain (remainder filled in from reference TRBV7-8 and TRBJ1-4): GAGVSQSPRYKVAKRGQDVALRCDPISGHVSLFWYQQALGQGPEFLTYFQNEAQLDKSGLPSDRFFAERPEGSVSTLKIQRTQQEDSAVYLCASSLAGTKVPEKLFFGSGTQLSVL.

V gene TRBV29-1 combines with J gene TRBJ2-7; D gene unclear. V shed 7 bases and J shed 6 bases, with 10 bases lying between them. Germline V lookup: CDR1 SQVTM, CDR2 ANQGSEA. CDR3 length: 10 amino acids. CDR3 coding DNA: TGCAGCGCGAAGGGTGGCGAGCAGTACTTC. It is translated as CSAKGGEQYF.

J is TRBJ2-3 and V is TRBV5-1, with 7 bases that match TRBD2. The CDR3 spans 16 residues. Germline V gives CDR1 SGHRS, CDR2 YFSETQ. The ends lost 4 bases at V and 6 bases at J; junction bases unmatched: 14. CDR3 protein: CASSSGPRRGGDTQYF. The CDR3 nucleotides are TGCGCCAGCAGCAGCGGGCCTAGAAGGGGAGGGGATACGCAGTATTTT.

The J gene is TRBJ2-7, the V gene TRBV5-4; TRBD1 might be the D (5 bases). Per germline, CDR1 SGHNT and CDR2 YYREEE (reference sequence). Between the trimmed V and J ends, which lost 0 bases and 4 bases, there was a span of 11 bases. The CDR3 has 14 amino acids. CDR3 bases: TGTGCCAGCAGCTTGGAGGGGTCAGGGTACGAGCAGTACTTC. Its protein is CASSLEGSGYEQYF.

The chain couples TRBV29-1 to TRBJ2-2; 10 bases align to TRBD1. V shed 0 bases and J 8 bases; nucleotides not matched to a gene: 9. The CDR3 extends over 16 amino acids. Germline assignment: CDR1 SQVTM and CDR2 ANQGSEA. The DNA of the CDR3 is TGCAGCGTTGAAGATACGGGGACAGGGGTCGGTGGGGAGCTGTTTTTT. Amino acids: CSVEDTGTGVGGELFF.

This clone has just one count. The CDR3 loop reads CASSEGTRRYEQYF. CDR3 coding DNA: TGTGCCAGCAGTGAAGGGACCCGGCGCTACGAGCAGTACTTC. J is TRBJ2-7 and V is TRBV2; D call uncertain. This CDR3 comprises 14 residues. Germline loops: CDR1 SNHLY, CDR2 FYNNEI. The ends were cut back, 1 base at V and 3 bases at J, with 10 bases in the middle.

The gene calls are TRBV10-1 and TRBJ2-5; TRBD2 might be the D (7 bases). In germline, CDR1 is WNHNN, CDR2 SYGVQD (reference sequence). The CDR3 has 15 amino acids. The ends were cut back, 4 bases at V and 5 bases at J, with 17 bases in the middle. CDR3 nucleotides: TGCGCCAGCAGTGCTGGGGGGGCCCCTGGGGAGACCCAGTACTTC. Its translation is CASSAGGAPGETQYF.

V usage is TRBV18 and J usage is TRBJ2-5; D is unresolved. Per germline, CDR1 KGHSH and CDR2 LQKENI. V lost 1 base and J lost 1, with 7 bases in between. CDR3 length equals 14 residues. The CDR3 here is CASSPLGTQETQYF. Here the CDR3 DNA reads TGTGCCAGCTCACCACTTGGCACCCAAGAGACCCAGTACTTC.